What follows are 11 T cell receptor beta chains derived from one specimen sequenced in a study of radiation and T cells in renal cell carcinoma. Method: immunoSEQ multiplex PCR; TCRdb's copy keeps in-frame clones and lacks some. The table includes roughly 150,000 clones, about 87% detected once. Stated time point: baseline pretreatment blood. Regarding treatment: 15 Gy SBRT to primary tumor, nephrectomy 4 weeks later. The specimen comprised blood, sampled from a patient whose treatment included radiotherapy and nephrectomy. All receptors derive from a woman in her seventies with renal cell carcinoma.

V and J are TRBV15 and TRBJ1-2; 7 bases line up with TRBD1. Trimming cost V 0 bases and J 6 bases; bases outside gene matches: 4. CDR3 length equals 14 residues. CDR1 LNHNV and CDR2 YYDKDF come from the germline V gene (reference sequence). In nucleotides, the CDR3 is TGTGCCACCAGCAGAGAGAGGACAGGAAATGGCTACACCTTC. This sequence encodes CATSRERTGNGYTF.

The V call is TRBV5-1, the J call TRBJ1-4, with no clear D. Germline V lookup: CDR1 SGHRS, CDR2 YFSETQ. V shed 2 bases and J shed 0 bases, with 8 bases lying between them. This CDR3 contains 15 residues. In DNA, the CDR3 is TGCGCCAGCAGCTTAAGCCTAGCAACTAATGAAAAACTGTTTTTT. Encoded protein: CASSLSLATNEKLFF.

This chain joins TRBV11-3 and TRBJ1-4, with TRBD1 matching 9 bases. The CDR3 has 14 amino acids. With 5 bases clipped from V and 8 bases from J, the junction kept 6 bases outside the gene matches. Germline lookup yields CDR1 SGHNT and CDR2 YENEEA. The CDR3 DNA sequence: TGTGCCAGCAGCACCGGGACAGGGATAGAAAAACTGTTTTTT. It encodes CASSTGTGIEKLFF.

V gene TRBV4-1 combines with J gene TRBJ1-6, with D unclear. Germline V gene sequence: CDR1 MGHRA, CDR2 YSYEKL. Trimming stripped 5 bases from V and 0 bases from J, with 11 bases between. This CDR3 has 16 amino acids. CDR3 nucleotides: TGCGCCAGCAGCTACACCTCCGGCTCCTATAATTCACCCCTCCACTTT. This codes for CASSYTSGSYNSPLHF.

CDR3 DNA: TGTGCCATCAAGACTCGGGCCCGGCCCAATGAGCAGTTCTTC. Its translation is CAIKTRARPNEQFF. The chain employs TRBV6-5 and TRBJ2-1; unclear D gene. The CDR3 spans 14 residues. The V gene lost 10 bases and the J gene lost 6 bases, with 19 bases spanning the gap. Germline CDR1 and CDR2: MNHEY and SVGAGI.

V gene TRBV9 combines with J gene TRBJ1-4; D call uncertain. V lost 4 bases and J 0 bases, leaving 7 bases between the germline ends. Germline V gene lookup returns CDR1 SGDLS and CDR2 YYNGEE. This CDR3 region has 14 residues. CDR3 DNA sequence: TGTGCCAGCAGCTGGGATCCAACTAATGAAAAACTGTTTTTT. Its protein product is CASSWDPTNEKLFF. The variable domain in full, completed from reference TRBV9 and TRBJ1-4, reads DSGVTQTPKHLITATGQRVTLRCSPRSGDLSVYWYQQSLDQGLQFLIQYYNGEERAKGNILERFSAQQFPDLHSELNLSSLELGDSALYFCASSWDPTNEKLFFGSGTQLSVL.

The CDR3 DNA follows: TGTGCCAGCATAGACCCTAGTCTCCCAGATACGCAGTATTTT. Its translation: CASIDPSLPDTQYF. The V call is TRBV7-2, the J call TRBJ2-3; D gene ambiguous. In germline, CDR1 is SGHTA, CDR2 FQGNSA. Trimming took off 7 bases at V and 4 bases at J, with 15 bases between the two ends. This CDR3 comprises 14 residues. Full variable domain (remainder filled in from reference TRBV7-2 and TRBJ2-3): GAGVSQSPSNKVTEKGKDVELRCDPISGHTALYWYRQSLGQGLEFLIYFQGNSAPDKSGLPSDRFSAERTGGSVSTLTIQRTQQEDSAVYLCASIDPSLPDTQYFGPGTRLTVL.

The chain is built from TRBV6-1 and TRBJ2-7, with D perhaps matching TRBD1 (6 bases). This CDR3 is 14 amino acids long. Germline CDR1 and CDR2: MNHNS and SASEGT. Trimming pared 0 bases from V and 4 bases from J, leaving 10 bases between. The CDR3 spells CASSEAGTIYEQYF. The CDR3 DNA reads as TGTGCCAGCAGTGAAGCGGGGACAATTTACGAGCAGTACTTC.

The rearrangement joins TRBV7-6 to TRBJ2-5; D may be TRBD1 (5 bases). CDR3 length: 12 amino acids. V lost 4 bases to trimming and J lost 3 bases, with 6 bases between them. Per germline, CDR1 SGHVS and CDR2 FNYEAQ. The CDR3 reads CASSSREETQYF. The CDR3 bases are TGTGCCAGCAGCTCCAGGGAAGAGACCCAGTACTTC.

In this sample, this clone turned up a few times. The chain has TRBV9 and TRBJ1-5; no firm D call. The ends were cut back, 0 bases at V and 5 bases at J, with 6 bases in the middle. This CDR3 contains 13 residues. CDR1 and CDR2 (germline): SGDLS, YYNGEE. The CDR3 here is CASSVGFDQPQHF. The CDR3 region has the DNA TGTGCCAGCAGCGTAGGGTTCGATCAGCCCCAGCATTTT.

This chain links TRBV29-1 with TRBJ2-3, with 10 bases fitting TRBD2. Trimming cost V 3 bases and J 0 bases; bases outside gene matches: 6. Germline V lookup: CDR1 SQVTM, CDR2 ANQGSEA. CDR3 size: 16 residues. This chain's CDR3 is CSVEAPSGGSTDTQYF. For the CDR3, the DNA is TGCAGCGTTGAGGCCCCTAGCGGGGGTAGCACAGATACGCAGTATTTT.